This entry is about one T cell receptor beta chain. What it binds is not known. The source of the sample is a study of CD8 T cells in ankylosing spondylitis. Quantitative 5'-RACE was performed with molecular barcodes, and it yielded the TCR beta libraries. TCRdb re-called the 5' RACE reads through MiXCR, storing one row per CDR3 protein. This repertoire shows roughly 190,000 distinct CDR3 sequences, 9.5% to 15% found once; its top ten account for more than 15%. Study results and caveats: Several highly homologous variants formed a TCR beta motif that appeared characteristic of ankylosing spondylitis blood. A number of the motif variants had already been described in reactive arthritis synovial fluid and blood. Significant enrichment of disease-linked clones was reported in matched ankylosing spondylitis synovial fluid.

This CDR3 region has 14 residues. Germline CDR1 and CDR2: MGHRA and YSYEKL. V gave up 5 bases and J gave up 1 base, with 11 bases separating them. This TCR derives from a male donor with ankylosing spondylitis or in good health (not recorded which). V is TRBV4-1 and J is TRBJ1-1, with D possibly being TRBD1 (6 bases). The sample comprised blood, either unsorted or a sorted T cell fraction (not recorded which). CDR3 region: CASSVGHQNTEAFF. The CDR3 DNA reads TGCGCCAGCAGCGTGGGACATCAGAACACTGAAGCTTTCTTT.